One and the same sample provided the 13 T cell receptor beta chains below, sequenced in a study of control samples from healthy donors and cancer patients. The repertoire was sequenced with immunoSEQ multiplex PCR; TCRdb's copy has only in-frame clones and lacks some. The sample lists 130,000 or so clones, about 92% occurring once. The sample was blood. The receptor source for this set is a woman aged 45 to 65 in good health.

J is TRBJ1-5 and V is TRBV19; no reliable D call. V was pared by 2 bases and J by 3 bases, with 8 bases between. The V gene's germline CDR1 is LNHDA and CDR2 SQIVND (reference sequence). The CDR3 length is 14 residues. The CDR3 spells CASSIRASNQPQHF. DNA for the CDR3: TGTGCCAGTAGTATAAGGGCTTCCAATCAGCCCCAGCATTTT.

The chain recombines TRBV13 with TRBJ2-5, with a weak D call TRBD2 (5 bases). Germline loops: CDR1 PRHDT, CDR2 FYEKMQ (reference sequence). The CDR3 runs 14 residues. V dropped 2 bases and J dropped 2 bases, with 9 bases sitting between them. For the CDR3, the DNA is TGTGCCAGCAGCTTACGGGGAACTCAAGAGACCCAGTACTTC. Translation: CASSLRGTQETQYF.

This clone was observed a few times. This CDR3 reads CATSRDYEDMSNQPQHF. The DNA for the CDR3 is TGTGCCACCAGCAGAGATTACGAGGATATGAGCAATCAGCCCCAGCATTTT. This chain joins TRBV15 and TRBJ1-5; no reliable D call. The germline V gene has CDR1 LNHNV and CDR2 YYDKDF (reference sequence). CDR3 size: 17 residues. The V end lost 0 bases, the J end lost 1 base, and 13 bases lay between the germline ends.

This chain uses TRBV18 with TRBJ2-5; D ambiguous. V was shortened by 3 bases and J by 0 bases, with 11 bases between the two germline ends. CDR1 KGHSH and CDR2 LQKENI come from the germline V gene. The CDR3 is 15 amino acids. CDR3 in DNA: TGTGCCAGCTCACCTGGTGAGCAGGACCAAGAGACCCAGTACTTC. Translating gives CASSPGEQDQETQYF.

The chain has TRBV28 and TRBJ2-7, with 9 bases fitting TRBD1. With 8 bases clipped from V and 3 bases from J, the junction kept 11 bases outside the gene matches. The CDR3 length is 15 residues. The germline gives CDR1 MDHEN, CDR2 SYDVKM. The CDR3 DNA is TGTGCCAGCTCAATTAGGACAGGGGCCTTCTACGAGCAGTACTTC. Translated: CASSIRTGAFYEQYF.

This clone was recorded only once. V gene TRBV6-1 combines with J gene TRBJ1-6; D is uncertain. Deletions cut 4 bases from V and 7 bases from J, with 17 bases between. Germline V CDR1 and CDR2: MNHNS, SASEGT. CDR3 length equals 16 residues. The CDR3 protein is CASSAPSGINNSPLHF. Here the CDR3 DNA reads TGTGCCAGCAGTGCCCCCTCTGGCATAAACAATTCACCCCTCCACTTT.

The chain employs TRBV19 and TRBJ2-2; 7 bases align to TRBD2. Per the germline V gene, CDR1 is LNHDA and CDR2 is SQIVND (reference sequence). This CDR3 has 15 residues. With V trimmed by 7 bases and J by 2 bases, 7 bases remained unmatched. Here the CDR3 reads CASIPLAGNTGELFF. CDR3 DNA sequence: TGTGCCAGTATCCCCTTAGCGGGCAACACCGGGGAGCTGTTTTTT.

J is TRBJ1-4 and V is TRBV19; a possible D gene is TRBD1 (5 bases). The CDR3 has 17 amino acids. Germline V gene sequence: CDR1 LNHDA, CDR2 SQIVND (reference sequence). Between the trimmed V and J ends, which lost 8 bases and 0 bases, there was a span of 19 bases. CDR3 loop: CASSNRPLDATNEKLFF. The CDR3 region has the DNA TGTGCCAGTTCGAACAGGCCCCTCGATGCAACTAATGAAAAACTGTTTTTT.

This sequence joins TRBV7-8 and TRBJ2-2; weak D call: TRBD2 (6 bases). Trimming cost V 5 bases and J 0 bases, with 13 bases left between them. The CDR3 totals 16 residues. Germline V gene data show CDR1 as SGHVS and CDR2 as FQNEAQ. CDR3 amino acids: CASSRDGGPNTGELFF. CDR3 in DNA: TGTGCCAGCAGCCGAGACGGGGGACCGAACACCGGGGAGCTGTTTTTT.

The CDR3 DNA is TGTGCCAGCAGCTCGTTTCGCGAGCAGTACTTC. Amino acids: CASSSFREQYF. This chain uses TRBV7-9 with TRBJ2-7; D not certain. This CDR3 is built from 11 residues. Germline lookup yields CDR1 SEHNR and CDR2 FQNEAQ (reference sequence). The V end lost 4 bases, the J end lost 6 bases, and 7 bases lay between the germline ends.

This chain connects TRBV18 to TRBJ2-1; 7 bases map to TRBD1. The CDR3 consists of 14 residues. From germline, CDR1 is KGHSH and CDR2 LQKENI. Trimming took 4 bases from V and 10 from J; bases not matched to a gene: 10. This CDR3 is CASSLNTGVEEQFF. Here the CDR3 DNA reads TGTGCCAGCTCACTGAATACAGGGGTAGAGGAGCAGTTCTTC.

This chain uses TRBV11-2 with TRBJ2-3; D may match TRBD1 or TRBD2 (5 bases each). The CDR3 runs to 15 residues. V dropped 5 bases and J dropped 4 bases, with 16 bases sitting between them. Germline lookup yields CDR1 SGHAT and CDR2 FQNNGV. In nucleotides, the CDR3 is TGTGCCAGCAGCGAGGGGACCTTGAGTCCAGATACGCAGTATTTT. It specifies CASSEGTLSPDTQYF.

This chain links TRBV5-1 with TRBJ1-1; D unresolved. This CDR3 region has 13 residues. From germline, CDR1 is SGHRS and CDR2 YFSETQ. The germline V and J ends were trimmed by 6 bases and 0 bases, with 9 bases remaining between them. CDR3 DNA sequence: TGCGCCAGCACTGGCAACATGAACACTGAAGCTTTCTTT. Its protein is CASTGNMNTEAFF.